This T cell receptor beta chain was sequenced for a study of molecular identifiers for immune sequencing clone quantification. MiXCR, run by TCRdb on the PCR reads, gives a single entry per CDR3 protein. The sample records 40,000 to 65,000 distinct CDR3 sequences, approximately 34% being singletons. CDR1 is MDHEN, CDR2 SYDVKM, per germline. The V and J ends lost 5 bases and 6 bases respectively, with 10 bases between them. This CDR3 has 12 amino acids. J is TRBJ1-1 and V is TRBV28, with D possibly TRBD1 on 6 matching bases. The receptor comes from a human donor in good health. Some libraries in this study had Jurkat cell RNA spiked in. Specimen: naive CD8+ T cells from blood, with Jurkat cell RNA spiked in. The subset is: FACS-sorted CD8+CD4-CCR7+CD45RA+ naive T cells. In nucleotides, the CDR3 is TGTGCCAGCAGTACTACAGGGCCTGAAGCTTTCTTT. This gives the protein CASSTTGPEAFF.